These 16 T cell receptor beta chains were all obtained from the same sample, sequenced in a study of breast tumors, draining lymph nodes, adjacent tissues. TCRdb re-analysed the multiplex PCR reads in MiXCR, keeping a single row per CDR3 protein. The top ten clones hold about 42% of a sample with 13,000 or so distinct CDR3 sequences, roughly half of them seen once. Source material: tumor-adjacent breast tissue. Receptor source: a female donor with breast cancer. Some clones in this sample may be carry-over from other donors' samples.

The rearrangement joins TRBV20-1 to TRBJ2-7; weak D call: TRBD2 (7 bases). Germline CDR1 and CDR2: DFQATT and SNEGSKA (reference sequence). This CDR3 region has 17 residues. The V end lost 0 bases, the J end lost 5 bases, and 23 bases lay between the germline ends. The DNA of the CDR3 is TGCAGTGCTAGAGATTCGGTAGCGGGCAGGGGTGGAAACGAGCAGTACTTC. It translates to CSARDSVAGRGGNEQYF.

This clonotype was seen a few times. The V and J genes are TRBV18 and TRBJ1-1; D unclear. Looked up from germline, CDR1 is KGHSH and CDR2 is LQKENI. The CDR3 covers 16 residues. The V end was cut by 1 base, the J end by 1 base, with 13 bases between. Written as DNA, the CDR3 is TGTGCCAGCTCACCACGGGGAGCAGGATCGAACACTGAAGCTTTCTTT. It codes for CASSPRGAGSNTEAFF.

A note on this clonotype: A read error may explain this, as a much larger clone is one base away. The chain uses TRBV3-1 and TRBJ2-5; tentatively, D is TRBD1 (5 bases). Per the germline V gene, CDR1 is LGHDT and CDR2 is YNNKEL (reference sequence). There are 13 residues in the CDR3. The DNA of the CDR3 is TGTGCCAGCGGCCAAGCAACAGGTCGGGCCCAGTACTTC. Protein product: CASGQATGRAQYF.

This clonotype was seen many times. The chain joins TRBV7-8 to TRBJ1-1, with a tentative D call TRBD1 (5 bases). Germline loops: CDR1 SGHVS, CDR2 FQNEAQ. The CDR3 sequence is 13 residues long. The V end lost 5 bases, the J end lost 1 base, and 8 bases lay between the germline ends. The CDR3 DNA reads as TGTGCCAGCAGCAGCACAGGGAACACTGAAGCTTTCTTT. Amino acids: CASSSTGNTEAFF.

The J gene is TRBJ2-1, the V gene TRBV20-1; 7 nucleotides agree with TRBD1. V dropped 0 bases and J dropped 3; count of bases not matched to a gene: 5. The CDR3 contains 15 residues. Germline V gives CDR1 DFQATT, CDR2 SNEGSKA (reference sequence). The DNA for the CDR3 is TGCAGTGCTAGAGACCCGGGACAGATCTACAATGAGCAGTTCTTC. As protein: CSARDPGQIYNEQFF.

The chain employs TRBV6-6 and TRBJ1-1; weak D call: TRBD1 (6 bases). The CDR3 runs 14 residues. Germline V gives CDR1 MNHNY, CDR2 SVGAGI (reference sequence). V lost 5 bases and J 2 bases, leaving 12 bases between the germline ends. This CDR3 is CASSPKQGNTEAFF. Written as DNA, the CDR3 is TGTGCCAGCAGTCCGAAACAGGGTAACACTGAAGCTTTCTTT.

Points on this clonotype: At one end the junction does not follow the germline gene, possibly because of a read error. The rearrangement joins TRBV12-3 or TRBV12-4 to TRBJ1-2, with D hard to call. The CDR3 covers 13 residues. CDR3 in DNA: TGTGCCGGCAGTTATACGGATAACTATGGCTACACCTTC. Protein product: CAGSYTDNYGYTF.

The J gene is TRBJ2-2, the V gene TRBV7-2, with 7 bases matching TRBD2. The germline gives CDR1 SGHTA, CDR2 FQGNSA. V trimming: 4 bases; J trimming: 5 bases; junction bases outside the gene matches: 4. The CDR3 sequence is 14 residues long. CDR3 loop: CASSWGGKTGELFF. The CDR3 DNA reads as TGTGCCAGCAGCTGGGGAGGGAAGACCGGGGAGCTGTTTTTT. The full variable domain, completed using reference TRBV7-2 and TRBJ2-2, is GAGVSQSPSNKVTEKGKDVELRCDPISGHTALYWYRQSLGQGLEFLIYFQGNSAPDKSGLPSDRFSAERTGGSVSTLTIQRTQQEDSAVYLCASSWGGKTGELFFGEGSRLTVL.

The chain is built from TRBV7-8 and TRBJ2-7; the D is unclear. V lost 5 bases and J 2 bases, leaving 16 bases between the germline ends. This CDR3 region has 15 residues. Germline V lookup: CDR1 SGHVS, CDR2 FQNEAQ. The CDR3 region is CASSVDPRMAYEQYF. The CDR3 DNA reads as TGTGCCAGCAGCGTTGACCCGCGGATGGCCTACGAGCAGTACTTC.

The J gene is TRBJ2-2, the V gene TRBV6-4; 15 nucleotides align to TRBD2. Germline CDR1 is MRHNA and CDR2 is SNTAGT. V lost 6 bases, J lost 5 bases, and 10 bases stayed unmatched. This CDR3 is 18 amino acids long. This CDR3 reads CASSPRTSGRAGTGELFF. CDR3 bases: TGTGCCAGCAGCCCACGGACTAGCGGGAGGGCCGGGACCGGGGAGCTGTTTTTT.

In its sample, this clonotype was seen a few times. The CDR3 nucleotides read TGTGCCAGCAAGGGCAGGAATAGCAATCAGCCCCAGCATTTT. Translating it yields CASKGRNSNQPQHF. The V call is TRBV6-5, the J call TRBJ1-5; D is undetermined. V shed 7 bases and J shed 0 bases, with 10 bases lying between them. CDR1 is MNHEY and CDR2 is SVGAGI in the germline V gene. This CDR3 region has 14 residues.

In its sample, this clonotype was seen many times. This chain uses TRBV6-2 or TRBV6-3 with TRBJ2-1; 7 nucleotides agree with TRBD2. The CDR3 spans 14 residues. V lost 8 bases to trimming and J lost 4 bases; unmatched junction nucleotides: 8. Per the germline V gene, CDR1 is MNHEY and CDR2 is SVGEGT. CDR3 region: CASGAGASYNEQFF. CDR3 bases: TGTGCCAGCGGGGCGGGAGCCTCTTACAATGAGCAGTTCTTC.

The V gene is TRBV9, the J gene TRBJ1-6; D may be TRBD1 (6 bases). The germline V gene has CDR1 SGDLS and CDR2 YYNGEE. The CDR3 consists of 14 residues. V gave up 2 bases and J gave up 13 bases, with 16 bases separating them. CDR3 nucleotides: TGTGCCAGCAGCGTTAGGGGGGTCCGTTGCCCCCTCCACTTT. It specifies CASSVRGVRCPLHF.

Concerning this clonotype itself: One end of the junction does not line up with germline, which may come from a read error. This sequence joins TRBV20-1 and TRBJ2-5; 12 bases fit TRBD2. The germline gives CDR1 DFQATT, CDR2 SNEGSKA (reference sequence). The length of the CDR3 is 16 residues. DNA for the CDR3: TGCAGTGCTAGAGATCCCCTAGCGGGAGGGTTAGAGACCCGGCACTTC. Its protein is CSARDPLAGGLETRHF.

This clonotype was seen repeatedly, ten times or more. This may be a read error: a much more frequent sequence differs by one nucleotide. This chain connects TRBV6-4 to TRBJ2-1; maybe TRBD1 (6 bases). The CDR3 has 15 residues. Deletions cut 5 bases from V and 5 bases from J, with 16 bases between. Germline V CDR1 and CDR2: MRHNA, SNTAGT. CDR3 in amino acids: CASSQGTGPNNEQFF. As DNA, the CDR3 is TGTGCCAGCAGTCAGGGGACCGGACCAAACAATGAGCAGTTCTTC.

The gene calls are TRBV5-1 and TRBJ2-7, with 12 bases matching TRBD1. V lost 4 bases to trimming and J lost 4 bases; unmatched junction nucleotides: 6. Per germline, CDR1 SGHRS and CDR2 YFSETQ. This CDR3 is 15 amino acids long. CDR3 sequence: CASSAGTGGWYEQYF. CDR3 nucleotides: TGCGCCAGCAGCGCCGGGACAGGGGGCTGGTACGAGCAGTACTTC.